Listed here is a single T cell receptor beta chain. Its antigen is currently unknown. The record originates from a study of T cell responses to AZD1222 COVID-19 vaccine. Study-wide findings and caveats: Donors in the cohort were predominantly white British and more often female, and clonal diversity was possibly underestimated. At 160-218 and 743-854, vaccine-associated CD4 TCRs were dominant, and they spanned spike.

Repertoires were generated with immunoSEQ multiplex PCR, while TCRdb's copy carries only in-frame clones and drops some. The data hold 80,000 to 100,000 clones, with around 85% observed a single time. The input for sequencing was peripheral blood, taken on day 0 of AZD1222 vaccination. The clonotype was recovered from an adult in good health.

The CDR3 is CASTPRGGATYNEQFF. In DNA, the CDR3 is TGTGCCAGCACCCCCCGGGGCGGTGCCACCTACAATGAGCAGTTCTTC. The V call is TRBV6-2 or TRBV6-3, the J call TRBJ2-1, with D tentatively TRBD1 or TRBD2 (5 bases each). Trimming left V 7 bases short and J 2 bases short, with 18 bases between. This CDR3 spans 16 amino acids. CDR1 is MNHEY, CDR2 SVGEGT, per germline.